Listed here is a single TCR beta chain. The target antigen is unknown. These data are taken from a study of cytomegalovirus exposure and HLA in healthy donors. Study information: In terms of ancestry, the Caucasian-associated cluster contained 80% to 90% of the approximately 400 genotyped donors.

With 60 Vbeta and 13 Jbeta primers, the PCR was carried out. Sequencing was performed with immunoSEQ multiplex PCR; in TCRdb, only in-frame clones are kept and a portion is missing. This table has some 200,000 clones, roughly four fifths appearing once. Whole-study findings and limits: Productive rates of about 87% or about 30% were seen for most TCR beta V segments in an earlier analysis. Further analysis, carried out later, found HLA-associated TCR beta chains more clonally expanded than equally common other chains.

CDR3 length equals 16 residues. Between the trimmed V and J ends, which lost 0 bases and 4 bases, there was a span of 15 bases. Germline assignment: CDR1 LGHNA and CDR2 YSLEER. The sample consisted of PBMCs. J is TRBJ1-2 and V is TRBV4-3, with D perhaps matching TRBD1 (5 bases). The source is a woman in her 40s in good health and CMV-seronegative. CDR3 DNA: TGCGCCAGCAGCCAAGATCCGAGACAGCTATCCTATGGCTACACCTTC. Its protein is CASSQDPRQLSYGYTF.